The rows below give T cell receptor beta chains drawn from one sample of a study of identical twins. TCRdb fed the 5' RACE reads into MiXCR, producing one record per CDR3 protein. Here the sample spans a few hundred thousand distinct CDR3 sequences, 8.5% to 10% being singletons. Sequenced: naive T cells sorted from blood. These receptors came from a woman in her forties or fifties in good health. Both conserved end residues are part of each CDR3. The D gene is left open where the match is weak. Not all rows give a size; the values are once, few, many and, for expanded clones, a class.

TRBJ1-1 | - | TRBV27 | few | CARMGVNTEAFF | TGTGCCAGAATGGGAGTGAACACTGAAGCTTTCTTT
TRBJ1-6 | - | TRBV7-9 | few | CASSLQQGRRLHF | TGTGCCAGCAGCTTACAGCAGGGAAGACGCCTCCACTTT
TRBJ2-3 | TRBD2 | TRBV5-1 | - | CASSLDGGSDTQYF | TGCGCCAGCAGCTTGGATGGCGGGAGCGATACGCAGTATTTT
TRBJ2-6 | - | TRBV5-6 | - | CASSSRQVLGANVLTF | TGTGCCAGCAGCTCCCGACAGGTCCTTGGGGCCAACGTCCTGACTTTC
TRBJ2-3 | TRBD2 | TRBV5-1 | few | CASSLEAAGSSDTQYF | TGCGCCAGCAGCTTGGAGGCAGCGGGGAGCTCAGATACGCAGTATTTT
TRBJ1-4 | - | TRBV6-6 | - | CASKPPSDEKLFF | TGTGCCAGCAAGCCCCCATCTGATGAAAAACTGTTTTTT
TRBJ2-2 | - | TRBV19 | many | CASSNVAGELFF | TGTGCCAGTAGTAATGTCGCCGGGGAGCTGTTTTTT
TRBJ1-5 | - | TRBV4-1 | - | CASSQEQAGEPQHF | TGCGCCAGCAGCCAAGAACAGGCCGGGGAACCCCAGCATTTT
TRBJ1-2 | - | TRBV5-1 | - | CASSWRSYEGYTF | TGCGCCAGCAGCTGGAGATCTTACGAGGGCTACACCTTC
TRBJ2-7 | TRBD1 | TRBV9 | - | CASSDGQGASYEQYF | TGTGCCAGCAGCGACGGACAGGGGGCTTCCTACGAGCAGTACTTC
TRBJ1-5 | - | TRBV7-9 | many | CASSETSGGNQPQHF | TGTGCCAGCAGCGAAACGTCTGGGGGGAATCAGCCCCAGCATTTT
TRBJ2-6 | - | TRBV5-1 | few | CASSLDRQSGANVLTF | TGCGCCAGCAGCTTGGACAGGCAATCCGGGGCCAACGTCCTGACTTTC
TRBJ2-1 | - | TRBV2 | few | CASLENYNEQFF | TGTGCCAGCCTCGAAAATTACAATGAGCAGTTCTTC
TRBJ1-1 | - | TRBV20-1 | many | CSARDVRGATEAFF | TGCAGTGCTAGAGATGTCAGGGGTGCCACTGAAGCTTTCTTT
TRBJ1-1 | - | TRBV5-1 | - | CASSLAWGSTEAFF | TGCGCCAGCAGCTTGGCGTGGGGTAGTACTGAAGCTTTCTTT
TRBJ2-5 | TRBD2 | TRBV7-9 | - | CASSLASGNQETQYF | TGTGCCAGCAGCTTGGCTAGCGGGAATCAAGAGACCCAGTACTTC
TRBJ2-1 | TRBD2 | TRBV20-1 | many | CSASGTSGIYNEQFF | TGCAGTGCTAGCGGGACTAGCGGGATCTACAATGAGCAGTTCTTC
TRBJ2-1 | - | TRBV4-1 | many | CASSLTGAPTNEQFF | TGCGCCAGCAGCCTAACGGGAGCACCAACCAATGAGCAGTTCTTC
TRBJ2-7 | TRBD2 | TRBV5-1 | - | CASSFLSGASYEQYF | TGCGCCAGCAGCTTTCTGAGCGGGGCCTCCTACGAGCAGTACTTC
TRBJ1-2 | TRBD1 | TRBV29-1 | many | CSVRPQGADYGYTF | TGCAGCGTTCGCCCACAGGGGGCCGACTATGGCTACACCTTC
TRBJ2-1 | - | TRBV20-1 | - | CSAPGVSYNEQFF | TGCAGTGCCCCGGGAGTGTCCTACAATGAGCAGTTCTTC
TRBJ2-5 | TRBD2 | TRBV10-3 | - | CAISGGGRDLETQYF | TGTGCCATCAGTGGGGGCGGGAGGGATTTGGAGACCCAGTACTTC